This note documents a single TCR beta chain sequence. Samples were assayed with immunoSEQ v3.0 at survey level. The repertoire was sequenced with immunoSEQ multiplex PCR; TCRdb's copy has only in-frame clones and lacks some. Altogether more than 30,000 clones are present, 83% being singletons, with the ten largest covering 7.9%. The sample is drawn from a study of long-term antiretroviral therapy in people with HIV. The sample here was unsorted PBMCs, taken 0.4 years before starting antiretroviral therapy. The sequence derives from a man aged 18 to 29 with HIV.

CDR3 DNA sequence: TGTGCCAGCAGCTTAGCTCCAGGGCTCCCCGGGGAGCTGTTTTTT. As protein: CASSLAPGLPGELFF. The gene calls are TRBV7-6 and TRBJ2-2; possible D gene TRBD1, 5 bases. Germline-derived CDR1 and CDR2 are SGHVS and FNYEAQ. The CDR3 sequence is 15 residues long. V lost 0 bases to trimming and J lost 6 bases, with 11 bases between them.